Detailed here is one T cell receptor (beta chain). Antigen specificity is unknown. Assay: immunoSEQ multiplex PCR; the TCRdb copy retains only in-frame clones and omits some. Altogether 650,000 to 700,000 clones are present, roughly 87% being singletons, with the ten largest covering 30% to 40%. The donors were all Caucasian adults (living in Nashville, Tennessee). The CDR3 is made up of 14 amino acids. V was clipped by 1 base and J by 6 bases, with 12 bases between them. Germline lookup yields CDR1 SEHNR and CDR2 FQNEAQ (reference sequence). The data belong to a study of shared clonotypes between healthy human individuals. Study conclusions and caveats: Compared with memory subsets, naive subsets generally had larger estimated richness.

The sample consisted of memory CD8+ T cells from PBMCs. Subset meaning: CD45RO+ cells pooled with CCR7-negative TemRA cells. The chain couples TRBV7-9 to TRBJ1-2; tentative D call: TRBD1 (5 bases). This clonotype originated in a young man in good health. Some clones in this sample may be carry-over from other donors' samples. The CDR3 nucleotides are TGTGCCAGCAGCTTAGAAGGCAGGGAGCATGGCTACACCTTC. Residues: CASSLEGREHGYTF.